The 21 T cell receptor beta chains below all came from one sample that was sequenced in a study of T cells after yellow fever vaccination. TCRdb ran MiXCR on the 5' RACE reads and lists one entry per CDR3 protein. This table has just under 600,000 distinct CDR3 sequences, roughly 13% appearing once. The sequencing here drew on PBMCs, taken on the day of the yellow fever booster vaccination. Receptors originate from a man younger than 45 who received the YFV17D yellow fever vaccine.

This clonotype has only a few counts. The rearrangement joins TRBV5-4 to TRBJ2-7, with TRBD2 matching 13 bases. The V gene's germline CDR1 is SGHNT and CDR2 YYREEE (reference sequence). The CDR3 loop spans 15 amino acids. V gave up 4 bases and J gave up 3 bases; unmatched junction bases: 4. The CDR3, as DNA: TGTGCCAGCAGCCCGGGACTAGCGGGAAACTACGAGCAGTACTTC. Translated, it gives CASSPGLAGNYEQYF.

At least ten counts were recorded for this clonotype. One end of the junction varies from germline; a read error may be responsible. The CDR3 nucleotides are TGTTGGGGACAGAACTACAATGAGCAGTTCTTC. This encodes CWGQNYNEQFF. The chain combines TRBV29-1 with TRBJ2-1; 7 nucleotides line up with TRBD1. CDR1 and CDR2 (germline): SQVTM, ANQGSEA. This CDR3 comprises 11 residues.

In its sample, this clonotype was seen a few times. Relative to the germline gene, one junction end is altered; a read error may explain this. V is TRBV10-3 and J is TRBJ2-5; 7 nucleotides align to TRBD2. The V gene's germline CDR1 is ENHRY and CDR2 SYGVKD. The length of the CDR3 is 13 residues. CDR3 protein: CAINEGTTPTQYF. The CDR3 coding sequence is TGTGCCATCAATGAGGGGACTACGCCGACCCAGTACTTC.

The sample holds many counts of this clonotype. V and J are TRBV6-2 or TRBV6-3 and TRBJ2-4, with 8 bases matching TRBD2. CDR1 MNHEY and CDR2 SVGEGT come from the germline V gene. The ends lost 2 bases at V and 7 bases at J; junction bases unmatched: 7. This CDR3 is 15 amino acids long. CDR3 DNA: TGTGCCAGCAGTTACGACGGGAGGGCCGGTAACATTCAGTACTTC. Its translation is CASSYDGRAGNIQYF.

In this sample, this clonotype turned up many times. CDR3 sequence reads: CASSLSGSFYNEQFF. The DNA for the CDR3 is TGTGCCAGCAGCTTAAGCGGGAGCTTCTACAATGAGCAGTTCTTC. The chain joins TRBV7-8 to TRBJ2-1, with 8 bases identical to TRBD2. Germline V gene lookup returns CDR1 SGHVS and CDR2 FQNEAQ. The CDR3 has 15 residues. After removal of 2 bases from V and 3 bases from J, the junction contained 3 bases not matched to a gene.

The chain joins TRBV18 to TRBJ1-6; 8 bases line up with TRBD1. With 5 bases clipped from V and 11 bases from J, the junction kept 11 bases outside the gene matches. This CDR3 has 15 residues. Germline values: CDR1 KGHSH, CDR2 LQKENI. CDR3 sequence: CASSYQGAGIPPLHF. The CDR3 DNA sequence: TGTGCCAGCTCATACCAGGGGGCGGGAATCCCACCCCTCCACTTT.

The V gene is TRBV6-2 or TRBV6-3, the J gene TRBJ2-1, with D hard to call. Between the trimmed V and J ends, which lost 8 bases and 0 bases, there was a span of 17 bases. The length of the CDR3 is 16 residues. Germline loops: CDR1 MNHEY, CDR2 SVGEGT. The CDR3 here is CASSLTSTSSYNEQFF. The CDR3 DNA sequence: TGTGCCAGCTCCCTTACCTCCACAAGCTCCTACAATGAGCAGTTCTTC.

The sample holds a few counts of this clonotype. V gene TRBV5-1 combines with J gene TRBJ2-1; a possible D gene is TRBD1 (5 bases). The CDR3 totals 16 residues. Deletions cut 3 bases from V and 2 bases from J, with 15 bases between. In germline, CDR1 is SGHRS, CDR2 YFSETQ. CDR3 bases: TGCGCCAGCAGCTCTACCGGACATGTCGCCTACAATGAGCAGTTCTTC. Its protein product is CASSSTGHVAYNEQFF.

J is TRBJ2-3 and V is TRBV9, with D uncertain. V was pared by 1 base and J by 4 bases, with 13 bases between. The CDR3 contains 15 residues. Per the germline V gene, CDR1 is SGDLS and CDR2 is YYNGEE. The CDR3 DNA is TGTGCCAGCAGCGTAAAAGAAGGGTGGTCAGATACGCAGTATTTT. Amino acids: CASSVKEGWSDTQYF.

This clonotype was seen more than once but under ten times. In DNA form, the CDR3 reads TGTGCCAGCTCACCGGGTTTTGGGGCCAGGGAGGTAACCTACGAGCAGTACTTC. It translates to CASSPGFGAREVTYEQYF. The chain uses TRBV18 and TRBJ2-7; tentatively, D is TRBD2 (6 bases). The ends were cut back, 3 bases at V and 2 bases at J, with 23 bases in the middle. This CDR3 comprises 18 residues. Per the germline V gene, CDR1 is KGHSH and CDR2 is LQKENI.

This chain connects TRBV29-1 to TRBJ1-1; no clear D. There are 12 residues in the CDR3. Between the trimmed V and J ends, which lost 5 bases and 5 bases, there was a span of 12 bases. In germline, CDR1 is SQVTM, CDR2 ANQGSEA. The CDR3 loop is CSVFGSGTEAFF. DNA for the CDR3: TGCAGCGTTTTCGGAAGCGGGACTGAAGCTTTCTTT.

This clonotype has a count of ten or more. The chain uses TRBV7-2 and TRBJ1-1; D is unresolved. Germline CDR1 SGHTA, CDR2 FQGNSA. The CDR3 has 12 residues. The V end lost 3 bases, the J end lost 5 bases, and 7 bases lay between the germline ends. CDR3 amino acids: CASSLVRTEAFF. As DNA, the CDR3 is TGTGCCAGCAGCTTGGTCCGGACTGAAGCTTTCTTT.

In its sample, this clonotype was seen a few times. CDR3 DNA: TGCGCCAGCAGCCAAGAACTAGCGGATCGGGGCTCCTACGAGCAGTACTTC. Translation: CASSQELADRGSYEQYF. V usage is TRBV4-3 and J usage is TRBJ2-7, with TRBD2 matching 8 bases. Trimming cost V 0 bases and J 0 bases; bases outside gene matches: 7. This CDR3 has 17 amino acids. The V gene's germline CDR1 is LGHNA and CDR2 YSLEER.

The gene calls are TRBV20-1 and TRBJ2-3; no clear D gene. Trimming took off 6 bases at V and 6 bases at J, with 13 bases between the two ends. Germline CDR1 is DFQATT and CDR2 is SNEGSKA (reference sequence). This CDR3 has 12 amino acids. The CDR3 here is CSAFIEADTQYF. The CDR3 DNA is TGCAGTGCGTTCATCGAGGCGGATACGCAGTATTTT.

The V gene is TRBV20-1, the J gene TRBJ2-7, with 12 bases that match TRBD2. CDR1 is DFQATT, CDR2 SNEGSKA, per germline (reference sequence). The CDR3 is 14 residues long. V gave up 3 bases and J gave up 9 bases; unmatched junction bases: 9. The CDR3 is CSARVRGLAGPQYF. CDR3 nucleotide sequence: TGCAGTGCTAGGGTAAGGGGACTAGCGGGCCCGCAGTACTTC.

This clonotype was observed a few times. The V and J genes are TRBV7-9 and TRBJ2-6; D is uncertain. This CDR3 is 16 amino acids long. Trimming shortened V by 3 bases and J by 4 bases, and 13 bases separated the two germline ends. Germline CDR1 reads SEHNR; CDR2 reads FQNEAQ (reference sequence). The DNA of the CDR3 is TGTGCCAGCAGCTTTGTTCTCATTCCGGGGGCCAACGTCCTGACTTTC. Amino acid sequence: CASSFVLIPGANVLTF.

This clonotype has just a few counts. The chain combines TRBV30 with TRBJ1-5; tentatively, D is TRBD1 (5 bases). The V and J ends lost 1 base and 2 bases respectively, with 9 bases between them. The CDR3 totals 14 residues. Germline CDR1 GTSNPN, CDR2 SVGIG (reference sequence). The CDR3 DNA sequence: TGTGCCTGGAGTGGGCTAGGGGGCAATCAGCCCCAGCATTTT. It specifies CAWSGLGGNQPQHF.

This clonotype was seen more than once but under ten times. This chain joins TRBV27 and TRBJ2-2; D is perhaps TRBD2 (5 bases). This CDR3 comprises 18 residues. Trimming shortened V by 3 bases and J by 5 bases, and 22 bases separated the two germline ends. CDR1 is MNHEY, CDR2 SMNVEV, per germline (reference sequence). The CDR3 protein is CASSFAPRTTSGTGELFF. The CDR3 DNA reads TGTGCCAGCAGTTTTGCCCCTCGGACCACTTCGGGGACCGGGGAGCTGTTTTTT.

This clonotype turned up a few times. The CDR3 bases are TGCGCCAGCACCCATCCCCGGGGATACTTC. It specifies CASTHPRGYF. The chain has TRBV23-1 and TRBJ2-7, with TRBD2 as a possible D gene (5 bases). TRBV23-1 falls under the ORF class, with uncertain function. V was clipped by 7 bases and J by 13 bases, with 14 bases between them. There are 10 residues in the CDR3.

The table lists this clonotype with a few counts. The chain couples TRBV6-5 to TRBJ2-3; possibly TRBD1 or TRBD2 for D (5 bases each). The germline CDR1 and CDR2 sequences are MNHEY and SVGAGI. The germline V and J ends were trimmed by 2 bases and 4 bases, with 13 bases remaining between them. This CDR3 spans 15 amino acids. CDR3 sequence (DNA): TGTGCCAGCAGTTACGCTTTCGGGGCTGCAGATACGCAGTATTTT. Its protein product is CASSYAFGAADTQYF.

In this sample, this clonotype turned up a few times. This rearrangement joins TRBV5-1 to TRBJ1-2; 7 nucleotides match TRBD1. The trim removed 5 bases at V and 6 bases at J, leaving 10 bases unmatched. Germline CDR1 reads SGHRS; CDR2 reads YFSETQ. This CDR3 contains 14 residues. The CDR3 region is CASRPLEGADGYTF. The CDR3 DNA follows: TGCGCCAGCAGGCCCTTGGAGGGGGCGGATGGCTACACCTTC.